This T cell receptor beta chain was sequenced for a study of post-analysis software for immune sequencing data. Looking at the study overall: The disease courses covered relapsing-remitting, secondary progressive and progressive-relapsing multiple sclerosis. Overall study results and limits: For normalized Chao1 diversity, multiple sclerosis patients scored significantly lower than controls did. The study found TRBV5-6, TRBV5-1 and TRBV20-1 among about five TRBV segments more frequent in patients than controls.

Unique molecular identifiers tagged the TCR beta cDNA libraries. With about 0.85 to 10 million T cells as the source, a few hundred thousand cDNA molecules resulted. TCRdb reprocessed the PCR reads via MiXCR and lists one record per CDR3 protein. The data show over 150,000 distinct CDR3 sequences, under 40% seen once. The germline CDR1 and CDR2 sequences are MNHEY and SVGEGT. The ends lost 5 bases at V and 8 bases at J; junction bases unmatched: 3. The CDR3 is 14 amino acids. Points on this clonotype: No antigen is known for it.

The receptor was derived from a girl aged 5-17 years with multiple sclerosis. The gene calls are TRBV6-2 or TRBV6-3 and TRBJ2-1; 13 nucleotides line up with TRBD2. The sample consisted of blood, taken after autologous hematopoietic stem cell transplantation. The DNA for the CDR3 is TGTGCCAGCAGTGGGACTAGCGGGACCTATGAGCAGTTCTTC. It specifies CASSGTSGTYEQFF.